This entry is about one TCR beta chain. These data originate in a study of T cell changes during pregnancy in multiple sclerosis. Germline values: CDR1 SEHNR, CDR2 FQNEAQ (reference sequence). V lost 3 bases, J lost 9 bases, and 10 bases stayed unmatched. The CDR3 is 17 residues long. Some clones are missing from TCRdb's copy, which holds only in-frame ones; the method was immunoSEQ multiplex PCR. The table records about 64,000 clones, around 96% of them present only once. This chain links TRBV7-9 with TRBJ2-1; 14 bases map to TRBD2. The source is a female donor with multiple sclerosis, enrolled in a pregnancy study. Sequencing used CD8+ T cells from peripheral blood mononuclear cells, obtained after pregnancy. CDR3 bases: TGTGCCAGCAGCTTCCCCCAGACTAGCGGGAGGGCTGGTGAGCAGTTCTTC. Translation gives CASSFPQTSGRAGEQFF.